The rows below give T cell receptor beta chains drawn from one sample of a study of regulatory T cells in long-lasting Graves disease. From the multiplex PCR reads, TCRdb called clonotypes with MiXCR, one entry per CDR3 protein. This table has approximately 400,000 distinct CDR3 sequences, approximately 12% appearing once. This sample also belongs to another study, concerning T cells in Graves' hyperthyroidism and ophthalmopathy.

The sample here was peripheral blood mononuclear cells (PBMCs), taken at new diagnosis, from a patient treated with antithyroid drugs. These receptors were obtained from a woman under 30 with Graves disease. The CDR3 runs from the conserved cysteine through the conserved F or W. D genes are given only for firm matches. Some rows have no size entry. The others give once, few or many, or a class for an expanded clone.

NA | many | TRBJ2-4 | TRBV6-1 | CASSPYLEDIQYF | TGTGCCAGCAGTCCTTACCTCGAGGACATTCAGTACTTC
NA | many | TRBJ1-2 | TRBV10-3 | CAISEFRGRTNYGYTF | TGTGCCATCAGTGAGTTCCGGGGCAGAACTAACTATGGCTACACCTTC
TRBD2 | many | TRBJ2-7 | TRBV7-2 | CASSWLIAGASYEQYF | TGTGCCAGCAGCTGGTTAATAGCGGGAGCGTCCTACGAGCAGTACTTC
TRBD1 | many | TRBJ2-1 | TRBV12-3/TRBV12-4 | CASNSPGQGFNEQFF | TGTGCCAGCAATTCTCCGGGACAGGGGTTCAATGAGCAGTTCTTC
NA | many | TRBJ2-1 | TRBV20-1 | CSARGLGRYNEQFF | TGCAGTGCTAGGGGTTTGGGGAGGTACAATGAGCAGTTCTTC
NA | few | TRBJ1-5 | TRBV5-1 | CASSPTGQGPQHF | TGCGCCAGCAGCCCGACCGGTCAGGGACCCCAGCATTTT
NA | NA | TRBJ2-2 | TRBV6-5 | CASSYQPVTGELFF | TGTGCCAGCAGTTACCAACCGGTCACCGGGGAGCTGTTTTTT
NA | NA | TRBJ1-5 | TRBV6-1 | CASSRFGRLRQPQHF | TGTGCCAGCAGTCGGTTTGGGAGGTTGCGACAGCCCCAGCATTTT
NA | NA | TRBJ2-2 | TRBV20-1 | CSARGSWASQGDTGELFF | TGCAGTGCTAGAGGCTCATGGGCCTCCCAAGGGGACACCGGGGAGCTGTTTTTT
NA | many | TRBJ2-3 | TRBV7-2 | CASSFLGAADTQYF | TGTGCCAGCAGCTTTCTCGGGGCGGCAGATACGCAGTATTTT
NA | NA | TRBJ2-2 | TRBV9 | CASSARGGPPGELFF | TGTGCCAGCAGCGCCAGGGGTGGGCCGCCCGGGGAGCTGTTTTTT
TRBD2 | many | TRBJ2-2 | TRBV12-3/TRBV12-4 | CASSFRLAMNTGELFF | TGTGCCAGCAGTTTTCGACTAGCGATGAACACCGGGGAGCTGTTTTTT
NA | many | TRBJ1-6 | TRBV28 | CASSLPTASPLHF | TGTGCCAGCAGTTTACCGACAGCTTCACCCCTCCACTTT
TRBD2 | many | TRBJ2-1 | TRBV28 | CASSTLNGRWNEQFF | TGTGCCAGCAGTACCCTAAACGGGAGGTGGAATGAGCAGTTCTTC
TRBD1 | many | TRBJ1-1 | TRBV20-1 | CSAPRQGRSGAFF | TGCAGTGCCCCGCGACAGGGGCGGTCGGGGGCTTTCTTT
NA | few | TRBJ1-1 | TRBV27 | CASSLQAGLATEAFF | TGTGCCAGCAGTTTACAGGCGGGGCTGGCCACTGAAGCTTTCTTT
NA | many | TRBJ1-1 | TRBV12-3/TRBV12-4 | CASSFWGRREEAFF | TGTGCCAGCAGTTTTTGGGGGAGAAGGGAGGAAGCTTTCTTT
NA | many | TRBJ2-3 | TRBV7-2 | CASRELSGNTQYF | TGTGCCAGCCGCGAGTTAAGCGGTAATACGCAGTATTTT
TRBD1 | many | TRBJ1-2 | TRBV20-1 | CSARAGQGSLGDYGYTF | TGCAGTGCTAGAGCCGGACAGGGCTCCCTCGGTGACTATGGCTACACCTTC
TRBD1 | NA | TRBJ2-1 | TRBV20-1 | CSARADRGQGAIPNEQFF | TGCAGTGCTAGAGCAGATCGGGGACAGGGGGCTATTCCCAATGAGCAGTTCTTC
TRBD2 | many | TRBJ2-2 | TRBV3-1 | CASSPHGGGRTGELFF | TGTGCCAGCAGCCCTCATGGGGGGGGTCGTACCGGGGAGCTGTTTTTT
TRBD2 | NA | TRBJ2-3 | TRBV7-9 | CASGRGGGLGDTQYF | TGTGCCAGCGGTCGGGGCGGGGGTCTAGGGGATACGCAGTATTTT